The 23 T cell receptor beta chains below were found in one sample sequenced in a study of shared clonotypes between healthy human individuals. CD8 cells classed as naive were CD45RO-negative and positively selected for CCR7, excluding terminally differentiated effector memory CD45RA+ cells. This table comes from immunoSEQ multiplex PCR, and its TCRdb copy is limited to in-frame clones, with some not included. The table shows 2 million to 2.5 million clones, with less than 95% occurring only once. The sequencing input was naive CD8+ T cells sorted from blood. Every receptor here comes from a man aged 18 to 35 in good health.

The rearrangement joins TRBV4-3 to TRBJ2-3; 8 bases align to TRBD1. The germline V gene encodes CDR1 LGHNA and CDR2 YSLEER. The ends lost 0 bases at V and 6 bases at J; junction bases unmatched: 8. CDR3 length: 16 amino acids. As DNA, the CDR3 is TGCGCCAGCAGCCAAGAACTCCCAGGGGGCCAGGATACGCAGTATTTT. It specifies CASSQELPGGQDTQYF.

Comment on this clone: The identical CDR3 is also encoded by other nucleotide sequences in the sample. The chain recombines TRBV19 with TRBJ2-7; D ambiguous. The germline V gene encodes CDR1 LNHDA and CDR2 SQIVND (reference sequence). This CDR3 has 11 residues. V was shortened by 3 bases and J by 4 bases, with 4 bases between the two germline ends. CDR3 amino acids: CASSIGYEQYF. In DNA form, the CDR3 reads TGTGCCAGTAGTATTGGATACGAGCAGTACTTC.

The rearrangement uses TRBV7-9 and TRBJ2-7, with TRBD1 matching 9 bases. After removal of 5 bases from V and 6 bases from J, the junction contained 8 bases not matched to a gene. Looked up from germline, CDR1 is SEHNR and CDR2 is FQNEAQ (reference sequence). The CDR3 has 14 residues. CDR3: CASSHRQGDLEQYF. The CDR3, as DNA: TGTGCCAGCAGCCATCGACAGGGGGATCTCGAGCAGTACTTC.

This chain connects TRBV27 to TRBJ2-2; TRBD1 agrees at 8 bases. CDR3 size: 13 residues. CDR1 MNHEY and CDR2 SMNVEV come from the germline V gene (reference sequence). With V trimmed by 11 bases and J by 2 bases, 4 bases remained unmatched. CDR3 region: CAVQGVNTGELFF. The CDR3 bases are TGTGCCGTACAGGGGGTTAACACCGGGGAGCTGTTTTTT.

The rearrangement uses TRBV5-8 and TRBJ1-2; 8 bases line up with TRBD1. The CDR3 contains 13 residues. Trimming at V came to 5 bases and at J to 5 bases, leaving 5 bases not matched to a gene. Germline values: CDR1 SGHTS, CDR2 YDEGEE. DNA of the CDR3: TGTGCCAGCAGTCCAGGGGGCGGTTATGGCTACACCTTC. Its protein product is CASSPGGGYGYTF.

The J gene is TRBJ2-7, the V gene TRBV2, with a tentative D call TRBD2 (5 bases). Germline V gene sequence: CDR1 SNHLY, CDR2 FYNNEI. This CDR3 spans 15 amino acids. With 8 bases removed from V and 3 bases from J, the gap between germline ends came to 20 bases. The CDR3 nucleotides are TGTGCCAGCTTCTTGAATCCGGGATCCAACTACGAGCAGTACTTC. This codes for CASFLNPGSNYEQYF.

The V and J genes are TRBV6-5 and TRBJ2-7; D assignment may be TRBD1 or TRBD2 (5 bases each). Looked up from germline, CDR1 is MNHEY and CDR2 is SVGAGI. This CDR3 is 14 amino acids long. V lost 2 bases and J 5 bases, leaving 13 bases between the germline ends. The CDR3 DNA is TGTGCCAGCAGTTACGTAGAGGGGAACAACGAGCAGTACTTC. Its protein product is CASSYVEGNNEQYF.

J is TRBJ1-6 and V is TRBV6-5; 8 nucleotides agree with TRBD1. Trimming cost V 8 bases and J 6 bases; bases outside gene matches: 9. Germline V gives CDR1 MNHEY, CDR2 SVGAGI. The CDR3 totals 15 residues. CDR3 protein: CASSTFRGRNSPLHF. In DNA form, the CDR3 reads TGTGCCAGCTCAACTTTCAGGGGGCGTAATTCACCCCTCCACTTT.

This clone was counted a single time. V usage is TRBV28 and J usage is TRBJ1-5; the D is unclear. Per the germline V gene, CDR1 is MDHEN and CDR2 is SYDVKM. The CDR3 is made up of 14 amino acids. V lost 3 bases and J lost 4, with 10 bases in between. The CDR3 DNA is TGTGCCAGCAGTTTTTTCAGCGCAAATCAGCCCCAGCATTTT. Protein product: CASSFFSANQPQHF.

This clone has a single count. This chain uses TRBV11-2 with TRBJ1-1; no firm D call. Per germline, CDR1 SGHAT and CDR2 FQNNGV. This CDR3 region has 14 residues. The V end was cut by 3 bases, the J end by 1 base, with 9 bases between. CDR3 sequence reads: CASSFEGSNTEAFF. The DNA for the CDR3 is TGTGCCAGCAGCTTTGAGGGATCGAACACTGAAGCTTTCTTT.

The chain has TRBV6-5 and TRBJ2-1; possibly TRBD2 for D (5 bases). V gave up 10 bases and J gave up 2 bases, with 12 bases separating them. CDR1 MNHEY and CDR2 SVGAGI come from the germline V gene. CDR3 length: 13 amino acids. The DNA of the CDR3 is TGTGCCACCCGGGAAAACACCTACAATGAGCAGTTCTTC. Translation gives CATRENTYNEQFF.

The rearrangement uses TRBV11-2 and TRBJ2-7; D call uncertain. Germline V CDR1 and CDR2: SGHAT, FQNNGV. This CDR3 comprises 15 residues. The V end lost 1 base, the J end lost 2 bases, and 12 bases lay between the germline ends. The CDR3, as DNA: TGTGCCAGCAGCTTAGCGGCGGAAGGTACCTACGAGCAGTACTTC. Translation: CASSLAAEGTYEQYF. The full variable domain, rest sourced from reference TRBV11-2 and TRBJ2-7, is EAGVAQSPRYKIIEKRQSVAFWCNPISGHATLYWYQQILGQGPKLLIQFQNNGVVDDSQLPKDRFSAERLKGVDSTLKIQPAKLEDSAVYLCASSLAAEGTYEQYFGPGTRLTVT.

V usage is TRBV19 and J usage is TRBJ2-2, with no clear D. Germline assignment: CDR1 LNHDA and CDR2 SQIVND (reference sequence). Trimming left V 8 bases short and J 7 bases short, with 5 bases between. The CDR3 sequence is 10 residues long. Written as DNA, the CDR3 is TGTGCCAGTGGTTACGGGGAGCTGTTTTTT. The encoded protein is CASGYGELFF.

The count of this clone is one. The chain combines TRBV19 with TRBJ2-7; D remains unclear. Per the germline V gene, CDR1 is LNHDA and CDR2 is SQIVND (reference sequence). The CDR3 contains 16 residues. Trimming left V 8 bases short and J 2 bases short, with 22 bases between. CDR3 sequence: CASQGQRLPEAYEQYF. The CDR3 nucleotides are TGTGCCAGTCAAGGGCAGAGACTTCCCGAGGCCTACGAGCAGTACTTC.

This clone has only one observation. V is TRBV7-6 and J is TRBJ2-2, with TRBD2 matching over 11 bases. CDR1 SGHVS and CDR2 FNYEAQ come from the germline V gene. The CDR3 runs 20 residues. V lost 6 bases, J lost 4 bases, and 19 bases stayed unmatched. The CDR3 spells CASRPTTGGGLAGFTGELFF. CDR3 DNA sequence: TGTGCCAGCAGACCCACGACAGGGGGAGGACTAGCGGGCTTCACCGGGGAGCTGTTTTTT.

V and J are TRBV19 and TRBJ2-1; 8 nucleotides match TRBD1. Trimming cost V 3 bases and J 5 bases; bases outside gene matches: 0. This CDR3 region has 13 residues. Germline V CDR1 and CDR2: LNHDA, SQIVND (reference sequence). The CDR3: CASSMGQDNEQFF. CDR3 coding DNA: TGTGCCAGTAGTATGGGACAGGACAATGAGCAGTTCTTC.

With regard to this clone: Other DNA sequences from this sample encode an identical CDR3 as well. The chain recombines TRBV10-2 with TRBJ2-3; 11 bases match TRBD2. Germline V lookup: CDR1 WSHSY, CDR2 SAAADI. V gave up 1 base and J gave up 3 bases; unmatched junction bases: 0. The CDR3 consists of 15 residues. The CDR3 region has the DNA TGCGCCAGCAGTGAGTTAGCGGGGGGGACAGATACGCAGTATTTT. Translated, it gives CASSELAGGTDTQYF.

V is TRBV27 and J is TRBJ2-1; tentative D call: TRBD2 (5 bases). The CDR3 has 14 amino acids. V lost 2 bases and J 6 bases, leaving 11 bases between the germline ends. Germline V gene sequence: CDR1 MNHEY, CDR2 SMNVEV (reference sequence). The CDR3 loop reads CASSLRDYSNEQFF. CDR3 bases: TGTGCCAGCAGTTTAAGAGACTACTCCAATGAGCAGTTCTTC.

The chain is built from TRBV11-2 and TRBJ2-7; D may be TRBD1 (5 bases). The ends were cut back, 1 base at V and 0 bases at J, with 10 bases in the middle. This CDR3 is built from 15 residues. CDR1 SGHAT and CDR2 FQNNGV come from the germline V gene. Here the CDR3 DNA reads TGTGCCAGCAGCTTAGGCAAGGGGCCCTCCTACGAGCAGTACTTC. Translating gives CASSLGKGPSYEQYF.

The rearrangement joins TRBV7-8 to TRBJ2-7; 7 bases fit TRBD1. The CDR3 consists of 15 residues. CDR1 is SGHVS and CDR2 is FQNEAQ in the germline V gene. With V trimmed by 8 bases and J by 5 bases, 15 bases remained unmatched. Here the CDR3 reads CASSLGATGIHEQYF. CDR3 in DNA: TGTGCCAGCTCATTGGGGGCGACAGGGATCCACGAGCAGTACTTC. The whole variable domain, remainder taken from reference TRBV7-8 and TRBJ2-7, is GAGVSQSPRYKVAKRGQDVALRCDPISGHVSLFWYQQALGQGPEFLTYFQNEAQLDKSGLPSDRFFAERPEGSVSTLKIQRTQQEDSAVYLCASSLGATGIHEQYFGPGTRLTVT.

This sequence joins TRBV27 and TRBJ2-6, with no clear D. Trimming pared 6 bases from V and 4 bases from J, leaving 10 bases between. Germline CDR1 reads MNHEY; CDR2 reads SMNVEV (reference sequence). The CDR3 runs 14 residues. This CDR3 reads CASSPSGGANVLTF. In DNA form, the CDR3 reads TGTGCCAGCAGCCCCTCCGGAGGGGCCAACGTCCTGACTTTC.

This chain joins TRBV19 and TRBJ1-1; D perhaps matches TRBD1 (5 bases). This CDR3 spans 15 amino acids. Germline lookup yields CDR1 LNHDA and CDR2 SQIVND (reference sequence). V dropped 6 bases and J dropped 0 bases, with 14 bases sitting between them. The CDR3 DNA sequence: TGTGCCAGTAGCCAGGGATTCAATATGAACACTGAAGCTTTCTTT. Its protein is CASSQGFNMNTEAFF.

In DNA form, the CDR3 reads TGTGCCAGCAGCCCCGGGACAGGGGGAGAAGAGCAGTACTTC. It yields the protein CASSPGTGGEEQYF. This chain joins TRBV7-9 and TRBJ2-7; 11 nucleotides agree with TRBD1. V was pared by 5 bases and J by 7 bases, with 7 bases of the junction left unmatched. From germline, CDR1 is SEHNR and CDR2 FQNEAQ (reference sequence). The CDR3 has 14 amino acids.